This is a list of T cell receptor beta chains from one sample in a study of chemoradiotherapy in HPV16-positive cancers. The repertoire was sequenced with immunoSEQ multiplex PCR; TCRdb's copy has only in-frame clones and lacks some. Counted here are about 5,400 clones, about 67% occurring once; the ten biggest clones make up approximately 12%. Specimen: tumor tissue, collected from a patient who underwent chemoradiotherapy. The receptors originated from a human donor with HPV-associated anogenital cancer. The CDR3 runs from the conserved cysteine through the conserved F or W. D genes are given only for firm matches. Clone sizes are given selectively: once, few, many, or a class where the clone is expanded.

size	D	V	J	CDR3	DNA
large	NA	TRBV25-1	TRBJ1-1	CASRGRTTMNTEAFF	TGTGCCAGCAGAGGAAGAACTACGATGAACACTGAAGCTTTCTTT
NA	TRBD2	TRBV7-6	TRBJ2-3	CASSFSGIRDTQYF	TGTGCCAGCAGCTTTAGCGGGATCAGAGATACGCAGTATTTT
few	NA	TRBV6-4	TRBJ1-5	CASKAALFNQPQHF	TGTGCCAGCAAGGCAGCCCTTTTCAATCAGCCCCAGCATTTT
NA	TRBD2	TRBV4-1	TRBJ2-1	CASSQVDMGLASYNEQFF	TGCGCCAGCAGCCAAGTTGATATGGGACTAGCGTCCTACAATGAGCAGTTCTTC
NA	TRBD1	TRBV27	TRBJ1-5	CASSQAGQANQPQHF	TGTGCCAGCAGTCAAGCGGGACAGGCGAATCAGCCCCAGCATTTT
few	NA	TRBV27	TRBJ2-2	CASSLEAPLTNTGELFF	TGTGCCAGCAGTTTAGAGGCACCCCTAACTAACACCGGGGAGCTGTTTTTT
once	NA	TRBV29-1	TRBJ2-7	CSVERGTESYEQYF	TGCAGCGTTGAACGCGGGACAGAGTCCTACGAGCAGTACTTC
NA	NA	TRBV28	TRBJ1-4	CASSSPTVATNEKLFF	TGTGCCAGCAGTAGCCCAACGGTCGCAACTAATGAAAAACTGTTTTTT
few	TRBD1	TRBV11-2	TRBJ1-1	CASTRDRSGAEAFF	TGTGCCAGCACAAGGGACAGGTCAGGGGCTGAAGCTTTCTTT
NA	TRBD2	TRBV18	TRBJ2-3	CASSPSMTSGGTDTQYF	TGTGCCAGCTCACCCTCAATGACTAGCGGGGGCACAGATACGCAGTATTTT
NA	TRBD1	TRBV5-1	TRBJ2-7	CASQLEPGQGSYEQYF	TGCGCCAGCCAGCTTGAGCCCGGACAGGGTTCCTACGAGCAGTACTTC
NA	NA	TRBV5-5	TRBJ2-2	CASSPGTPGTGELFF	TGTGCCAGCAGTCCCGGGACGCCGGGCACCGGGGAGCTGTTTTTT
few	TRBD1	TRBV27	TRBJ1-2	CASRPTGGGGYTF	TGTGCCAGTCGTCCCACAGGGGGCGGCGGCTACACCTTC
NA	TRBD2	TRBV6-5	TRBJ2-7	CASSRLAGTYEQYF	TGTGCCAGCAGCAGACTAGCGGGTACCTACGAGCAGTACTTC
NA	TRBD1	TRBV28	TRBJ1-3	CASSLPGQGAGNTIYF	TGTGCCAGCAGTCTTCCGGGACAGGGGGCCGGAAACACCATATATTTT
once	TRBD1	TRBV5-1	TRBJ1-4	CASSSNRGTNEKLFF	TGCGCCAGCAGCTCCAACAGGGGAACTAATGAAAAACTGTTTTTT
NA	NA	TRBV6-4	TRBJ2-7	CASSDSTTYEQYF	TGTGCCAGCAGTGACTCGACAACCTACGAGCAGTACTTC
medium-sized	TRBD2	TRBV19	TRBJ2-1	CAIGTAGLGNEQFF	TGTGCCATCGGGACGGCGGGACTAGGGAATGAGCAGTTCTTC
NA	NA	TRBV9	TRBJ1-3	CASSVVGDGNTIYF	TGTGCCAGCAGCGTAGTGGGGGACGGAAACACCATATATTTT
NA	NA	TRBV28	TRBJ2-7	CASSRGQLEQYF	TGTGCCAGCAGTCGTGGGCAACTCGAGCAGTACTTC
NA	TRBD2	TRBV5-8	TRBJ2-7	CASSKTSGSLIEQYF	TGTGCCAGCAGCAAGACTAGCGGGAGTTTGATCGAGCAGTACTTC
few	NA	TRBV27	TRBJ1-5	CASSSWGGGQPQHF	TGTGCCAGCAGTTCATGGGGGGGAGGCCAGCCCCAGCATTTT
NA	NA	TRBV5-4	TRBJ2-3	CASSQIQRSSTDTQYF	TGTGCCAGCAGCCAAATTCAGCGCTCTAGCACAGATACGCAGTATTTT
NA	TRBD2	TRBV2	TRBJ2-1	CASEGTSSYNEQFF	TGTGCCAGCGAGGGGACTAGCTCCTACAATGAGCAGTTCTTC
once	NA	TRBV27	TRBJ2-1	CASNSGGTMIAEQFF	TGTGCCAGCAACTCCGGGGGTACAATGATCGCTGAGCAGTTCTTC
few	NA	TRBV6-1	TRBJ1-2	CASGDPSGYTF	TGTGCCAGCGGGGACCCGTCGGGCTACACCTTC
NA	NA	TRBV12-2	TRBJ2-1	CASRLAARDTPSYNEQFF	TGTGCAAGTCGCTTAGCGGCACGGGACACTCCCTCCTACAATGAGCAGTTCTTC
few	NA	TRBV18	TRBJ2-7	CASSPRAQIQEQYF	TGTGCCAGCTCTCCCAGGGCCCAGATACAAGAGCAGTACTTC
NA	NA	TRBV7-8	TRBJ1-1	CASSWGQRTEAFF	TGTGCCAGCAGCTGGGGCCAACGCACTGAAGCTTTCTTT
few	NA	TRBV5-1	TRBJ1-3	CASSLWGGLDGNTIYF	TGCGCCAGCAGCTTGTGGGGCGGCCTCGACGGAAACACCATATATTTT
NA	NA	TRBV11-2	TRBJ2-2	CASSPSGGGTGELFF	TGTGCCAGCAGCCCCTCCGGGGGTGGGACCGGGGAGCTGTTTTTT
NA	NA	TRBV4-1	TRBJ1-1	CASSQWNRAHTEAFF	TGCGCCAGCAGCCAATGGAACAGGGCCCACACTGAAGCTTTCTTT
NA	NA	TRBV21-1	TRBJ2-5	CASPQGWTQYF	TGTGCCAGCCCCCAGGGCTGGACCCAGTACTTC
once	NA	TRBV7-6	TRBJ1-5	CASSPRGGSNQPQHF	TGTGCCAGCAGCCCTAGGGGGGGGTCAAATCAGCCCCAGCATTTT
NA	NA	TRBV7-9	TRBJ1-4	CASSLLGFGEKLFF	TGTGCCAGCAGCTTACTGGGTTTTGGGGAAAAACTGTTTTTT
NA	NA	TRBV5-1	TRBJ2-7	CASSLDNPLTYAQYF	TGCGCCAGCAGCTTGGACAACCCCCTGACCTACGCGCAGTACTTC
few	TRBD2	TRBV2	TRBJ2-7	CASRLAFSSYEQYF	TGTGCCAGTCGACTAGCGTTCAGCTCCTACGAGCAGTACTTC
NA	TRBD1	TRBV4-1	TRBJ2-7	CASSHEQGPYEQYF	TGCGCCAGCAGCCACGAACAGGGGCCCTACGAGCAGTACTTC
NA	TRBD2	TRBV9	TRBJ2-2	CASSAFLSGTGELFF	TGTGCCAGCAGCGCTTTTCTTAGCGGGACCGGGGAGCTGTTTTTT
NA	NA	TRBV5-1	TRBJ1-5	CASSPGDLGGQPQHF	TGCGCCAGCAGCCCCGGGGATTTGGGAGGCCAGCCCCAGCATTTT
medium-sized	TRBD1	TRBV5-6	TRBJ2-7	CASSYGQGDYEQYF	TGTGCCAGCAGCTACGGACAGGGCGACTACGAGCAGTACTTC
NA	TRBD2	TRBV6-6	TRBJ2-7	CASSDVAGRPEQYF	TGCGCCAGCAGTGATGTAGCGGGAAGGCCCGAGCAGTACTTC
few	TRBD2	TRBV5-1	TRBJ2-3	CASRAGGADTQYF	TGCGCCAGCCGGGCGGGAGGGGCAGATACGCAGTATTTT
NA	NA	TRBV19	TRBJ2-7	CASSIVTNYEQYF	TGTGCCAGTAGTATAGTTACGAACTACGAGCAGTACTTC
NA	TRBD2	TRBV27	TRBJ2-1	CASSLSREGVGTTYNEQFF	TGTGCCAGCAGTTTATCCAGGGAGGGCGTAGGGACTACCTACAATGAGCAGTTCTTC
once	NA	TRBV19	TRBJ1-5	CASRGRVGRDQPQHF	TGTGCCAGTAGGGGGCGGGTTGGACGTGATCAGCCCCAGCATTTT
NA	NA	TRBV6-6	TRBJ1-3	CASSHGETGVAYAIYF	TGTGCCAGCAGCCACGGGGAGACAGGCGTCGCCTACGCCATATATTTT
NA	NA	TRBV25-1	TRBJ1-3	CASSDTARRGGGGNTIYF	TGTGCCAGCAGTGACACCGCCCGAAGAGGGGGAGGTGGAAACACCATATATTTT
NA	NA	TRBV7-2	TRBJ1-1	CASSPRTDGTEAFF	TGTGCCAGCAGCCCTCGGACCGATGGCACTGAAGCTTTCTTT
NA	NA	TRBV6-1	TRBJ2-7	CASSEGGAYEQYF	TGTGCCAGCAGTGAGGGAGGAGCCTACGAGCAGTACTTC
NA	TRBD1	TRBV4-3	TRBJ2-7	CASSPGRDRGGYEQYF	TGCGCCAGCAGCCCGGGCCGGGACAGGGGAGGCTACGAGCAGTACTTC
NA	NA	TRBV7-9	TRBJ1-2	CASTAGAYGYTF	TGTGCCAGCACCGCAGGGGCCTATGGCTACACCTTC
NA	NA	TRBV10-1	TRBJ2-1	CASSESGIRGFKKGINEQFF	TGCGCCAGCAGTGAGTCGGGAATTCGGGGATTCAAGAAAGGGATCAATGAGCAGTTCTTC
NA	NA	TRBV7-6	TRBJ1-1	CTSSMTGMNTEAFF	TGTACCAGCAGCATGACAGGTATGAACACTGAAGCTTTCTTT
NA	NA	TRBV4-1	TRBJ2-2	CASSPDTAPGELFF	TGCGCCAGCAGCCCGGACACCGCCCCCGGGGAGCTGTTTTTT
NA	NA	TRBV5-1	TRBJ2-2	CASSLSQGHTGELFF	TGCGCCAGCAGCTTGTCCCAGGGGCACACCGGGGAGCTGTTTTTT
NA	NA	TRBV19	TRBJ2-3	CASVISTDTQYF	TGTGCCAGTGTGATCAGCACAGATACGCAGTATTTT